The 10 T cell receptor beta chains below come from one sample, sequenced in a study of T cell responses to AZD1222 COVID-19 vaccine. TCRdb's table, derived via immunoSEQ multiplex PCR, lists solely in-frame clones and lacks some. The data hold roughly 250,000 clones, with 93% observed a single time. The material sequenced was peripheral blood, taken on day 0 of AZD1222 vaccination. The receptors shown here come from an adult in good health.

The gene calls are TRBV7-9 and TRBJ2-1; TRBD2 matches at 9 bases. V trimming: 1 base; J trimming: 10 bases; junction bases outside the gene matches: 8. The CDR3 runs to 15 residues. The V gene's germline CDR1 is SEHNR and CDR2 FQNEAQ (reference sequence). CDR3 region: CASSLVAGASGEQFF. Here the CDR3 DNA reads TGTGCCAGCAGCTTAGTAGCGGGAGCTTCAGGAGAGCAGTTCTTC.

V and J are TRBV27 and TRBJ2-4; D is tentatively TRBD1 or TRBD2 (5 bases each). Per the germline V gene, CDR1 is MNHEY and CDR2 is SMNVEV (reference sequence). V was pared by 3 bases and J by 3 bases, with 12 bases between. The CDR3 totals 15 residues. As DNA, the CDR3 is TGTGCCAGCAGTTTGACGGGGCATAGCAAAAACATTCAGTACTTC. It yields the protein CASSLTGHSKNIQYF.

The CDR3 loop is CASSQRGTGGVDTQYF. The CDR3 nucleotides are TGCGCCAGCAGTCAACGAGGGACAGGGGGCGTAGATACGCAGTATTTT. The genes are TRBV23-1 and TRBJ2-3; 12 nucleotides align to TRBD1. TRBV23-1 is an ORF; its function is uncertain. This CDR3 comprises 16 residues. Trimming at V came to 2 bases and at J to 5 bases, leaving 5 bases not matched to a gene.

The V and J genes are TRBV18 and TRBJ2-7; D gene uncertain. This CDR3 contains 11 residues. Germline loops: CDR1 KGHSH, CDR2 LQKENI. V was pared by 4 bases and J by 0 bases, with 1 base between. The DNA for the CDR3 is TGTGCCAGCTCACTCTCCTACGAGCAGTACTTC. As protein: CASSLSYEQYF.

This chain connects TRBV7-9 to TRBJ2-5; 9 bases agree with TRBD1. CDR1 and CDR2 from the germline V gene are SEHNR and FQNEAQ (reference sequence). The CDR3 covers 14 residues. V dropped 5 bases and J dropped 5; count of bases not matched to a gene: 6. The CDR3 DNA follows: TGTGCCAGCAGCCCACAGGGGGCCGGGGAGACCCAGTACTTC. Protein sequence: CASSPQGAGETQYF.

The chain recombines TRBV7-9 with TRBJ2-7; 10 bases map to TRBD1. The CDR3 runs 14 residues. Germline CDR1 and CDR2: SEHNR and FQNEAQ (reference sequence). The ends lost 1 base at V and 4 bases at J; junction bases unmatched: 1. Here the CDR3 reads CASSLGDRGYEQYF. The CDR3 DNA sequence: TGTGCCAGCAGCTTAGGGGACAGGGGTTACGAGCAGTACTTC.

The chain employs TRBV21-1 and TRBJ2-7; TRBD1 was called by the table and not checked on the DNA. TRBV21-1 is tagged as a pseudogene. This CDR3 is built from 16 residues. The CDR3 DNA reads TGTGCCAGCAGCAAAGAGGCGGACAGGGGGGTGTGGGAGCAGTACTTC. The encoded protein is CASSKEADRGVWEQYF.

The chain joins TRBV6-5 to TRBJ1-2; D is uncertain. This CDR3 region has 14 residues. Germline CDR1 and CDR2: MNHEY and SVGAGI. V lost 0 bases and J 7 bases, leaving 12 bases between the germline ends. CDR3 in DNA: TGTGCCAGCAGTTACTCGAGCAACGCCGCTGGCTACACCTTC. Translating gives CASSYSSNAAGYTF.

This sequence joins TRBV7-2 and TRBJ2-7; 8 bases line up with TRBD2. J was trimmed by 5 bases and V by 3 bases; bases with no gene match: 6. There are 14 residues in the CDR3. From germline, CDR1 is SGHTA and CDR2 FQGNSA. This CDR3 reads CASSFGLAINEQYF. The DNA for the CDR3 is TGTGCCAGCAGCTTCGGACTAGCCATAAACGAGCAGTACTTC.

The chain couples TRBV2 to TRBJ2-3; D tentatively fits TRBD1 or TRBD2 (6 bases each). The CDR3 totals 15 residues. V lost 2 bases and J lost 4, with 13 bases in between. CDR1 is SNHLY and CDR2 is FYNNEI in the germline V gene. The CDR3 spells CASSERSGEADTQYF. The DNA of the CDR3 is TGTGCCAGCAGTGAAAGATCAGGGGAGGCAGATACGCAGTATTTT.